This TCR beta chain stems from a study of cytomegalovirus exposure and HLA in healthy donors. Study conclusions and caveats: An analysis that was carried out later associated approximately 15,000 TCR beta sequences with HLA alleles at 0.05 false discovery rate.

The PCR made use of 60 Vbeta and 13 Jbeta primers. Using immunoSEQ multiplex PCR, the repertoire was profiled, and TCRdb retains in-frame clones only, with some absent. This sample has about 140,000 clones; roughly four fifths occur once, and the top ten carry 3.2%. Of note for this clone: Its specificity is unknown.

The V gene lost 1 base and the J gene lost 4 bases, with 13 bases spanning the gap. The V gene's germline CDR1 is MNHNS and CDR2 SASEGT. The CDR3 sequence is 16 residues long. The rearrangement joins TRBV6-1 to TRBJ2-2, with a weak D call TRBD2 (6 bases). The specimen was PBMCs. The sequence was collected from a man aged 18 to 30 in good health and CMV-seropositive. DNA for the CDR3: TGTGCCAGCAGTGAAGTGGTCGGGGGAACCACCGGGGAGCTGTTTTTT. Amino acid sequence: CASSEVVGGTTGELFF.